This T cell receptor beta chain was profiled in a study of T cell responses to AZD1222 COVID-19 vaccine listed by TCRdb under 2021. Study-wide context: TCR sequencing covered about 230 trial participants: 207 given two doses of AZD1222 and approximately 26 given two doses of MenACWY control vaccine. Enrollment into the trials was organized by age into subgroups of 18-55, 56-69 and 70-plus years, and those subgroups contained about 160, 30 and 59 TCR-sequenced participants, respectively. Broad study findings and their caveats: No day 14 peak-response samples were available, so repertoires were characterized only after the peak T cell response. Reportedly, almost half of the unique spike-specific TCRs recognized epitopes lying outside the regions that are mutated in the B.1.351 and B.1.1.7 variants. After two AZD1222 doses, both the breadth and the depth of spike-specific TCRs were significantly higher than at day 0 and than in MenACWY recipients. In the small 56-69-year group, the increase in depth fell short of significance, most likely because of low power. Conclusions about previously exposed vaccinees were limited because only a handful of AZD1222 recipients were SARS-CoV-2 seropositive at baseline. Participants were mostly white British, with more females than males. The authors suggested clonal diversity may have been underestimated. CD4 TCRs associated with the vaccine covered the entire spike protein, and the dominant responses were in regions 160-218 and 743-854.

The CDR3 regions of human TCRbeta chains were subjected to immunosequencing. In the authors' own workflow: Repertoire TCRs were checked for matches against a reference library of SARS-CoV-2-specific TCRs that had been generated using the MIRA antigen-specificity platform. Breadth meant the fraction of unique TCRs that were SARS-CoV-2-associated, whereas depth meant the fraction of total T cells that were SARS-CoV-2-associated. Using the MIRA data, every spike-specific TCR was mapped to the spike region that the TCR reacted to and assigned to either a CD4 or a CD8 class. Log10-transformed breadth and depth values were compared by one-way ANOVA with Sidak's multiple comparisons tests. The clones in this table, taken by TCRdb from immuneACCESS, are in-frame only. Not every clone is retained; where verified, under half of the shortfall comes from an unresolved V gene, and the cause of the rest is unknown. Clone size and V and J calls were adopted from that table, with D and trimming inferred from the DNA. The sample has 150,000 to 200,000 clones on record, approximately 93% of them singletons. The ten largest clonotypes hold around 1% of the sample.

Turning to this clone: It lacks a known antigen. No base qualities exist here, and no much larger clone lies one base off it.

There are 13 amino acids in the CDR3, from cysteine to phenylalanine inclusive. The retained sequence is limited to the CDR3, 39 bases, with the frame set at the first base. The germline V gene provides CDR1 MNHEY and CDR2 SVGAGI. V loses 6 bases, J loses 8 bases, and the germline ends lie 16 bases apart. The intended sense of this specimen's time point label: about 28 days (+/-7) after the second vaccine dose. AZD1222 recipients with second doses at about 4 weeks or about 12 weeks were pooled, because spike-specific TCR depth and breadth did not differ between schedules. Samples from vaccinated people were obtained from the UK trials COV001 and COV002, which included a single-blind randomized controlled phase 2/3 trial of AZD1222 (ChAdOx1 nCoV-19) in healthy adults. For TCRbeta chain sequencing, PBMC samples were collected from trial participants at day 0 and at day 28 after the second dose.

The chain uses TRBV6-5 and TRBJ1-2; the D gene is perhaps TRBD1, on 5 matching bases. The TCR comes from an adult who received the AZD1222 COVID-19 vaccine. Sequenced here: peripheral blood, sampled 28 days after the second AZD1222 dose. The nucleotide sequence is TGTGCCAGCAGCGAGGTCTCCCGGGGGGGCTACACCTTC. Protein translation: CASSEVSRGGYTF.